This T cell receptor (beta chain) was sequenced during a study of blood T cells in healthy people across ages. Study-level points and caveats: The recorded TCR beta diversity per million T cells decreased in a roughly linear manner with age.

Comments on this clonotype: Its target is not known.

Alongside a J-beta primer mix, a sample-barcoded 5' primer served in a second PCR lasting roughly 6 to 12 cycles. Researchers report that a template-switch adaptor with 12 random nucleotides tagged each cDNA molecule. From the 5' RACE reads, TCRdb called clonotypes with MiXCR, one entry per CDR3 protein. The sample holds over 450,000 distinct CDR3 sequences; nearly 25% are singletons and the top ten take around 10%. Per the germline V gene, CDR1 is MNHNY and CDR2 is SVGAGI (reference sequence). This CDR3 contains 16 residues. Trimming removed 4 bases from V and 4 bases from J; junction bases left unmatched: 10. This sample also appeared in a second study, on T cells of mothers and their children. That source adds: The yield was over 8.5 million TCR beta CDR3 reads from each mother and approximately 3 million from each child. Among related mother-child pairs, overlap was slightly higher than in unrelated pairs, though not significantly.

This rearrangement joins TRBV6-6 to TRBJ2-7; 10 nucleotides align to TRBD1. Sequenced: blood. The sequence derives from a boy aged 5-17 years in good health. CDR3 sequence (DNA): TGTGCCAGCAGTTCTCGAATGACAGGGGGCATGTACGAGCAGTACTTC. Residues: CASSSRMTGGMYEQYF.